This is a list of T cell receptor beta chains from one sample in a study of response to subunit inactivated influenza vaccine. TCRdb called the RT-PCR reads again in MiXCR, with one record for every CDR3 protein. The sample has 200,000 to 250,000 distinct CDR3 sequences, 12% seen once; the top ten hold approximately 7.8%. The sequenced sample was non-naive T cells sorted from PBMCs, obtained around 14 days before vaccination. These receptors all stem from a man aged 50 or older who received an inactivated influenza vaccine. The CDR3 runs from the conserved cysteine through the conserved F or W. The D gene is left open where the match is weak. Not every row has a clone size; where given, it reads once, few, many or a size class.

V	size	D	J	DNA	CDR3
TRBV3-1	many	TRBD1	TRBJ2-5	TGTGCCAGCAGCCAAGTCAGAGGACAGGGGGGCCAAGAGACCCAGTACTTC	CASSQVRGQGGQETQYF
TRBV2	NA	NA	TRBJ1-5	TGTGCCAGCAGTGAAGTCGGGGGGAATTATCAGCCCCAGCATTTT	CASSEVGGNYQPQHF
TRBV6-2/TRBV6-3	many	NA	TRBJ2-2	TGTGCCAGCAGTTTCGACACCGGGGAGCTGTTTTTT	CASSFDTGELFF
TRBV4-3	few	TRBD2	TRBJ2-1	TGCGCCAGCAGCCAAGCGACGGGAGGGCCAGACAATGAGCAGTTCTTC	CASSQATGGPDNEQFF
TRBV29-1	NA	TRBD1	TRBJ1-2	TGCAGCGTTATAAGCGAAGGGGGGTACGACAGGGGGCTCAACTATGACTACACCTTC	CSVISEGGYDRGLNYDYTF
TRBV15	NA	NA	TRBJ1-1	TGTGCCACCAGCAGAGATGGGGGCTTGTCTGAAGCTTTCTTT	CATSRDGGLSEAFF
TRBV5-5	many	NA	TRBJ2-2	TGTGCCAGCAGCTTACTAGTCTTTGGGGAGCTGTTTTTT	CASSLLVFGELFF
TRBV7-9	NA	NA	TRBJ2-2	TGTGCCAGCAGCTCCCGGCAATTCAGAGGGGCCGGGGAGCTGTTTTTT	CASSSRQFRGAGELFF
TRBV29-1	many	NA	TRBJ2-5	TGCAGCACCAACCCACTGACAGGCGAGGGCGAGACCCAGTACTTC	CSTNPLTGEGETQYF
TRBV20-1	few	NA	TRBJ2-1	TGCAGTGCTAGCGGGGGACAAGGGTATGAGCAGTTCTTC	CSASGGQGYEQFF
TRBV10-3	few	NA	TRBJ1-4	TGTGCCATCTCGAAGGCTGCTAATGAAAAACTGTTTTTT	CAISKAANEKLFF
TRBV11-1	few	TRBD2	TRBJ2-1	TGTGCCAGCTCAGGAGGACTAGCGGGGATCAGCTCCTACAATGAGCAGTTCTTC	CASSGGLAGISSYNEQFF
TRBV28	few	NA	TRBJ1-4	TGTGCCAGCAGTTTCTCTGGGAATAATGAAAAACTGTTTTTT	CASSFSGNNEKLFF
TRBV20-1	few	NA	TRBJ2-5	TGCAGTGCCCTGACAGCGCGAAATATCCAAGAGACCCAGTACTTC	CSALTARNIQETQYF
TRBV7-9	NA	NA	TRBJ1-4	TGTGCCAGCAGCCTCCAAAAACTTAATGAAAAACTGTTTTTT	CASSLQKLNEKLFF
TRBV18	few	TRBD1	TRBJ2-1	TGTGCCAGCTCACGCTACAGGGGACAGGGAAACAATGAGCAGTTCTTC	CASSRYRGQGNNEQFF
TRBV7-2	few	NA	TRBJ1-2	TGTGCCAGCAGCTTAGTCCCGGTGCGGGGCTACACCTTC	CASSLVPVRGYTF
TRBV6-1	NA	NA	TRBJ2-7	TGTGCCAGCAGGAGCTTCGGGGCTGGTATGGGGGTGCAGTACTTC	CASRSFGAGMGVQYF
TRBV6-1	few	NA	TRBJ2-1	TGTGCCAGCAGTGGCGGGAATGAGCAGTTCTTC	CASSGGNEQFF
TRBV4-3	few	TRBD2	TRBJ2-2	TGCGCCAGCAGCCAAGGACCGGGGGGGGCCCCCACCGGGGAGCTGTTTTTT	CASSQGPGGAPTGELFF
TRBV7-2	NA	TRBD1	TRBJ2-4	TGTGCCAGCAGCTTCGGACAGGCGAGCATTCAGTACTTC	CASSFGQASIQYF
TRBV4-3	many	NA	TRBJ2-2	TGCGCCAGCAGCCAAGATGAGGGCTCCAGGGAGCTGTTTTTT	CASSQDEGSRELFF
TRBV2	NA	NA	TRBJ2-3	TGTGCCAGCAGCCCAGGACAGCTAAGCACAGATACGCAGTATTTT	CASSPGQLSTDTQYF
TRBV2	NA	TRBD1	TRBJ2-7	TGTGCCAGCAGTACCCGGGACAGACTCTACGAGCAGTACTTC	CASSTRDRLYEQYF
TRBV27	few	NA	TRBJ2-7	TGTGCCAGCAGACCTGGGACTTCTTTACCCTACGAGCAGTACTTC	CASRPGTSLPYEQYF
TRBV7-2	few	TRBD2	TRBJ2-7	TGTGCCAGCAGCACACCCACTAGCGGGGGGTTTTACGAGCAGTACTTC	CASSTPTSGGFYEQYF